The 4 T cell receptor beta chains in this list originate from one sample, sequenced in a study of monozygotic twins with inflammatory bowel disease. Reanalyzing the 5' RACE reads, TCRdb keeps one entry per CDR3 protein, without DNA. This sample's table reports about 210,000 distinct CDR3 sequences. Sequenced sample: blood. The source is a human donor with ulcerative colitis or Crohn's disease, or a healthy co-twin of an affected twin (not recorded which).

The V and J genes are TRBV12-3 or TRBV12-4 and TRBJ1-1. The CDR3 length is 18 residues. The CDR3 protein is CASSPAGGRRRVNTEAFF.

The chain couples TRBV6-1 to TRBJ1-5; the TRBD1 assignment by TCRdb is unverifiable without DNA. Germline V gene sequence: CDR1 MNHNS, CDR2 SASEGT. CDR3 length: 16 amino acids. CDR3 sequence: CASSSGQGFSNQPQHF.

V gene TRBV19 combines with J gene TRBJ1-2; the TCRdb D gene call, TRBD1, has no DNA to confirm it. The CDR3 has 15 residues. CDR1 is LNHDA, CDR2 SQIVND, per germline (reference sequence). CDR3 in amino acids: CASRRGDRPNYGYTF.

V gene TRBV12-2 combines with J gene TRBJ1-3. TRBV12-2 constitutes a pseudogene. This CDR3 has 16 residues. CDR3 residues: CASRRPSQSSGNTIYF.